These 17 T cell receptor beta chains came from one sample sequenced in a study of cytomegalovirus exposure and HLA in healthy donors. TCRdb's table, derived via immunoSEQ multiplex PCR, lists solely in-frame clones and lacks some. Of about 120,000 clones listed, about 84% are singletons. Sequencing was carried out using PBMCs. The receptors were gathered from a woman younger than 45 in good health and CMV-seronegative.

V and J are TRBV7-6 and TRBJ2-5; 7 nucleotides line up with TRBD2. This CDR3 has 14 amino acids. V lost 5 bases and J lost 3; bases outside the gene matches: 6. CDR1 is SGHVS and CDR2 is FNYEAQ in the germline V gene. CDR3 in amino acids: CASSRRGTEETQYF. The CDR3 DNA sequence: TGTGCCAGCAGCCGGCGGGGGACGGAAGAGACCCAGTACTTC.

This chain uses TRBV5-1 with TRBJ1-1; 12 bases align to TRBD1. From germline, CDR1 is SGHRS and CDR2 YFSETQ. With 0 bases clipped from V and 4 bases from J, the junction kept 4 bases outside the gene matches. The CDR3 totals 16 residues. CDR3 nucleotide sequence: TGCGCCAGCAGCTTGGAGGGACAGGGGGCATTCACTGAAGCTTTCTTT. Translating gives CASSLEGQGAFTEAFF.

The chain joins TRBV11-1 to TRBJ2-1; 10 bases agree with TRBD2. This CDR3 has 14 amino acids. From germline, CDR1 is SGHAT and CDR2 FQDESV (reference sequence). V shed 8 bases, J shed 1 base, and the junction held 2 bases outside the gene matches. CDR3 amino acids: CASQLAGSYNEQFF. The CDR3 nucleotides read TGTGCCAGCCAACTAGCGGGGTCCTACAATGAGCAGTTCTTC.

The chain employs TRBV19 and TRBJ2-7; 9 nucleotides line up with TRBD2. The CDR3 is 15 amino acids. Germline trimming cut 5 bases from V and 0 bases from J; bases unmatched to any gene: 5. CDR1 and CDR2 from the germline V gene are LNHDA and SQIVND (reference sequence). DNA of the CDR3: TGTGCCAGTAGTGACGCTAGCGGGGCCTCCTACGAGCAGTACTTC. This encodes CASSDASGASYEQYF.

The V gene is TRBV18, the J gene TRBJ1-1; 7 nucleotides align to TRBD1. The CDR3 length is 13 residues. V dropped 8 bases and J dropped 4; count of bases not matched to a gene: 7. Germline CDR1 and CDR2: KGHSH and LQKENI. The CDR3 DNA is TGTGCCAGCGGGCAGGGGGTGGGCACTGAAGCTTTCTTT. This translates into CASGQGVGTEAFF.

The CDR3 sequence is CASRPQGRADTQYF. The DNA of the CDR3 is TGCGCCAGCAGGCCGCAGGGTAGGGCAGATACGCAGTATTTT. The rearrangement joins TRBV5-1 to TRBJ2-3; maybe TRBD1 (5 bases). The CDR3 is 14 residues long. Trimming took off 5 bases at V and 4 bases at J, with 14 bases between the two ends. Germline V lookup: CDR1 SGHRS, CDR2 YFSETQ.

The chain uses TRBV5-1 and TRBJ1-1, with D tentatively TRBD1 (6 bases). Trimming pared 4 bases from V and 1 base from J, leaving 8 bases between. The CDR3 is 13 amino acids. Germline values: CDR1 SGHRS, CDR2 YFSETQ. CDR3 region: CASSADRNTEAFF. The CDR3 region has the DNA TGCGCCAGCAGCGCGGACAGGAACACTGAAGCTTTCTTT.

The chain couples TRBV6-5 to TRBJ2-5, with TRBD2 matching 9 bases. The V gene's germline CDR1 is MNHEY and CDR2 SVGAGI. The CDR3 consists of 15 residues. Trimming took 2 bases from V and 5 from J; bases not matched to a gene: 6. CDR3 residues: CASSYAGGRPETQYF. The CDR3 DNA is TGTGCCAGCAGTTACGCGGGGGGGAGGCCGGAGACCCAGTACTTC.

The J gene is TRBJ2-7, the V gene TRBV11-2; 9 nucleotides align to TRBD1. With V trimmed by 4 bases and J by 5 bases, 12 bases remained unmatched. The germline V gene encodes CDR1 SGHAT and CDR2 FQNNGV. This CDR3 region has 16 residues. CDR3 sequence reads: CASSSYRGRLRNEQYF. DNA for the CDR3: TGTGCCAGCAGCTCCTACAGGGGGCGATTGAGAAACGAGCAGTACTTC.

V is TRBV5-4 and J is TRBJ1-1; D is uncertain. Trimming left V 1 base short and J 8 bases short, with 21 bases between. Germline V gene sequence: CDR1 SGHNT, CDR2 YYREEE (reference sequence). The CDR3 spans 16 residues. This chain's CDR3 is CASSLTFDGSRIEAFF. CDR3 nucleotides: TGTGCCAGCAGCTTGACGTTTGACGGGTCTCGGATCGAAGCTTTCTTT.

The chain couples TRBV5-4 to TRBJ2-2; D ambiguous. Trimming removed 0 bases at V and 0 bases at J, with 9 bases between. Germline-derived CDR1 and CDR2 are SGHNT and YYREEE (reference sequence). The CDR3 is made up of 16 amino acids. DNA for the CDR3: TGTGCCAGCAGCTTGGCCGGGTCCCCGAACACCGGGGAGCTGTTTTTT. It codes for CASSLAGSPNTGELFF.

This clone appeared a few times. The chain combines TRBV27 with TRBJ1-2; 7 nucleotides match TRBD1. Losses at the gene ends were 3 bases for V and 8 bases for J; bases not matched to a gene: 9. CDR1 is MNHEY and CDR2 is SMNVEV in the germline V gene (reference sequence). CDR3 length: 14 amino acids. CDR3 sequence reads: CASSLSTGARGYTF. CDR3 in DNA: TGTGCCAGCAGTTTGTCTACAGGGGCGAGGGGCTACACCTTC.

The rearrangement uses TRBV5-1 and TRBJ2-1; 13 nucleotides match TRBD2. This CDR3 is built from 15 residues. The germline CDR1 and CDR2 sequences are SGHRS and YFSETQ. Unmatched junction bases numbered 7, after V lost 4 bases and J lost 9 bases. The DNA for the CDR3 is TGCGCCAGCAGCCCGACTAGCGGGGGGTTGGGTGAGCAGTTCTTC. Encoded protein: CASSPTSGGLGEQFF. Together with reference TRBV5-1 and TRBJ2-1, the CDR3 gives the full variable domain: KAGVTQTPRYLIKTRGQQVTLSCSPISGHRSVSWYQQTPGQGLQFLFEYFSETQRNKGNFPGRFSGRQFSNSRSEMNVSTLELGDSALYLCASSPTSGGLGEQFFGPGTRLTVL.

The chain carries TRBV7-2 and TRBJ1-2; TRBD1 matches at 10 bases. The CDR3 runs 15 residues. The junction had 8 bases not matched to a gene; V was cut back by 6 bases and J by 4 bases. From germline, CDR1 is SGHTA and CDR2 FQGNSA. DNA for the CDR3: TGTGCCAGCAGTCGACAGGGGGCGGGTGGCTATGGCTACACCTTC. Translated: CASSRQGAGGYGYTF. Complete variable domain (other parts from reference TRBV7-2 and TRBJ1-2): GAGVSQSPSNKVTEKGKDVELRCDPISGHTALYWYRQSLGQGLEFLIYFQGNSAPDKSGLPSDRFSAERTGGSVSTLTIQRTQQEDSAVYLCASSRQGAGGYGYTFGSGTRLTVV.

The CDR3 nucleotides read TGTGCCAGCAGCTGGGGGGGGAACTATGGCTACACCTTC. This translates into CASSWGGNYGYTF. J is TRBJ1-2 and V is TRBV6-5; perhaps TRBD1 as D (5 bases). The CDR3 is 13 amino acids. CDR1 is MNHEY and CDR2 is SVGAGI in the germline V gene. V was shortened by 6 bases and J by 2 bases, with 10 bases between the two germline ends.

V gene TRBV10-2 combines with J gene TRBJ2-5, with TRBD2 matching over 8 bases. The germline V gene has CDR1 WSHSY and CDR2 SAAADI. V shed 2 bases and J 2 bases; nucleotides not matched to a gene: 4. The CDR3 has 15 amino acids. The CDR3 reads CASSEPGLVQETQYF. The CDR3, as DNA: TGCGCCAGCAGTGAGCCGGGACTAGTGCAAGAGACCCAGTACTTC.

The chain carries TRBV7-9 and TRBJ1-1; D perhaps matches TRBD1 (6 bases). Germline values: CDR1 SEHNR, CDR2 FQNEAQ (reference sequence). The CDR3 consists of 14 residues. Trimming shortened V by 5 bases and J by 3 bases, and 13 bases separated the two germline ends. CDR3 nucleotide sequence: TGTGCCAGCAGCCGAGGGGGTTCGCACACTGAAGCTTTCTTT. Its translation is CASSRGGSHTEAFF.